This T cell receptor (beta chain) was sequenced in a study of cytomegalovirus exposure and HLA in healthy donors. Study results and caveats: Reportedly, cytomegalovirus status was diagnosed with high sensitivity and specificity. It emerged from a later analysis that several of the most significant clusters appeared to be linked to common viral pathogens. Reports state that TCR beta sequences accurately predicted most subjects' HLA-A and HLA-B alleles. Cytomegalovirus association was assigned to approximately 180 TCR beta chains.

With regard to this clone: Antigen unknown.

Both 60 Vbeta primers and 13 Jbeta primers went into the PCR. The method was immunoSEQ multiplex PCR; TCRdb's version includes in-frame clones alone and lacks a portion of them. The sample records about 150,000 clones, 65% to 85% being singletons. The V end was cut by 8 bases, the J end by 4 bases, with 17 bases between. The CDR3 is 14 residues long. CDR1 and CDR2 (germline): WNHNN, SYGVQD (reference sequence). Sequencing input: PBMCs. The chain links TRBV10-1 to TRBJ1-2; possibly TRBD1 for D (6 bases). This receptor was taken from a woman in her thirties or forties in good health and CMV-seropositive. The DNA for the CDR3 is TGCGCCAGCGACCCAAGGGGGATAGTCTATGGCTACACCTTC. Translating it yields CASDPRGIVYGYTF.